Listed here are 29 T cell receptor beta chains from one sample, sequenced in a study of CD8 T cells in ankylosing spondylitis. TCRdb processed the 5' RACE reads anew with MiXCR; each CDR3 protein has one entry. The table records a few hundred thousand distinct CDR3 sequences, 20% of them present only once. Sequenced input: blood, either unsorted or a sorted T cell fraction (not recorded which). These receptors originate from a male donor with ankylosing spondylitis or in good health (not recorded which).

The DNA for the CDR3 is TGTGCCAGCGCGACAGTATATGGCTACACCTTC. Amino acid sequence: CASATVYGYTF. The chain employs TRBV16 and TRBJ1-2; TRBD1 might be the D (5 bases). CDR3 length: 11 residues. Trimming removed 8 bases from V and 5 bases from J, with 9 bases in between. Germline assignment: CDR1 KGHSY and CDR2 FQNENV.

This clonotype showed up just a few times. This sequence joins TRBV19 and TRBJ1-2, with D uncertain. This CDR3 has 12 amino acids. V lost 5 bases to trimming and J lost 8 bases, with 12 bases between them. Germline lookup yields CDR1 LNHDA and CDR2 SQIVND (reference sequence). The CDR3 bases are TGTGCCAGTAGTCCCCGGCAAGGGGGCTACACCTTC. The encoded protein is CASSPRQGGYTF.

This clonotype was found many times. CDR3 DNA: TGTGCCATCAGTGAGGGACTAGCGGGGGTTCTCTCTGGGGCCAACGTCCTGACTTTC. The encoded protein is CAISEGLAGVLSGANVLTF. V usage is TRBV10-3 and J usage is TRBJ2-6; TRBD2 agrees at 13 bases. The CDR3 loop spans 19 amino acids. The germline CDR1 and CDR2 sequences are ENHRY and SYGVKD. The V segment lost 2 bases and the J segment 0 bases; nucleotides outside the gene matches: 4.

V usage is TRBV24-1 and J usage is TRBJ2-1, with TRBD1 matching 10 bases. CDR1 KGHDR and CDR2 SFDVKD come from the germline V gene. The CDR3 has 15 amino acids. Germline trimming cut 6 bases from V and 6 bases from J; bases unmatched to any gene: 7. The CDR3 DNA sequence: TGTGCCACCAGTTACCCGGGACAGGGGACCAATGAGCAGTTCTTC. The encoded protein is CATSYPGQGTNEQFF.

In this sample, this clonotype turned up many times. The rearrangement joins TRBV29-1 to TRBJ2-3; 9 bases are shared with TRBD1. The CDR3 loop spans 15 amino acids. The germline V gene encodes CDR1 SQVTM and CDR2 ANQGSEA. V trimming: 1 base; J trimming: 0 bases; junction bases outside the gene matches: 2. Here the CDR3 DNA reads TGCAGCGTTGAAGGACAGGGGGGTAGCACAGATACGCAGTATTTT. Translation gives CSVEGQGGSTDTQYF.

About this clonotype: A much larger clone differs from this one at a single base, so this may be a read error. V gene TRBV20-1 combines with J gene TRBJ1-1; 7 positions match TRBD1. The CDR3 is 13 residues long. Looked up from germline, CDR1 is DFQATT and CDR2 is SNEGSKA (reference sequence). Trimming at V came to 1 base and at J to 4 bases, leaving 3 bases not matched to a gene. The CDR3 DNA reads TGCAGTGCTAGAGGACAGGGAACCACTGAAGCTTTCTTT. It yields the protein CSARGQGTTEAFF.

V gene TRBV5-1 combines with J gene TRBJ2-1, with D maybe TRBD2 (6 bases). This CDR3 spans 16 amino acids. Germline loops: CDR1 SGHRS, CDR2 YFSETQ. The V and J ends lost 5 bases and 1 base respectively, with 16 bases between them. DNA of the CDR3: TGCGCCAGCAGGTTGTCTAGCGCCAGTTCCTACAATGAGCAGTTCTTC. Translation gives CASRLSSASSYNEQFF. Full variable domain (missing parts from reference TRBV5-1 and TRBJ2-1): KAGVTQTPRYLIKTRGQQVTLSCSPISGHRSVSWYQQTPGQGLQFLFEYFSETQRNKGNFPGRFSGRQFSNSRSEMNVSTLELGDSALYLCASRLSSASSYNEQFFGPGTRLTVL.

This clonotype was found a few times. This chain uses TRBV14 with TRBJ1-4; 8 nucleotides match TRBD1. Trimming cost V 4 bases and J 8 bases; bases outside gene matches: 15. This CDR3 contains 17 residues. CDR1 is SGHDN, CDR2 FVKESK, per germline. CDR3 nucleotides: TGTGCCAGCAGCCTTTGGACAGGGCTTCCTTCGAAGGAAAAACTGTTTTTT. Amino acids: CASSLWTGLPSKEKLFF.

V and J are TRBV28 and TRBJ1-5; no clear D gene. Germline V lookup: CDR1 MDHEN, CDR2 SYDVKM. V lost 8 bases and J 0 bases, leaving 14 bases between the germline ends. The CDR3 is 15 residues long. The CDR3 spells CASESDVYSNQPQHF. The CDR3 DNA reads TGTGCCAGCGAGAGTGACGTTTATAGCAATCAGCCCCAGCATTTT.

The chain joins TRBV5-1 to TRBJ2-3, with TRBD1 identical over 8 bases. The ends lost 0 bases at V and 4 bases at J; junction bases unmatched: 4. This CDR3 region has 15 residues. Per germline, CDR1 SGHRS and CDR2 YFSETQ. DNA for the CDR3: TGCGCCAGCAGCTTGGGGACAGGGATGCCAGATACGCAGTATTTT. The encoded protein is CASSLGTGMPDTQYF.

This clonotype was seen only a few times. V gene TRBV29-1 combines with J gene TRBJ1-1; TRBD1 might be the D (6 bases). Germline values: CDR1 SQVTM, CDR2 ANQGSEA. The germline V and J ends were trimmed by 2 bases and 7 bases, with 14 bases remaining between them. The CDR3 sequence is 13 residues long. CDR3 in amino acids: CSVEISGAGEAFF. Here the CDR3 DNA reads TGCAGCGTTGAAATCTCGGGGGCGGGTGAAGCTTTCTTT.

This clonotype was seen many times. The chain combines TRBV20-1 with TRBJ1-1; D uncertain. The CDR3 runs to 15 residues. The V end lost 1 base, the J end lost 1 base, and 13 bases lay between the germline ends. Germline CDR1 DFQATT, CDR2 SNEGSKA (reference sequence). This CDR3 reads CSARGASGSNTEAFF. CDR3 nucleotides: TGCAGTGCTAGAGGGGCTTCAGGTTCGAACACTGAAGCTTTCTTT.

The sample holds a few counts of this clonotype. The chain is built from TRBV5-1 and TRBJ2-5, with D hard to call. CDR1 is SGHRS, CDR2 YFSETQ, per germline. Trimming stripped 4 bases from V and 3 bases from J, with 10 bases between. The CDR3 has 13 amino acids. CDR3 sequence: CASSPIPKETQYF. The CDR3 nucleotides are TGCGCCAGCAGCCCTATACCAAAAGAGACCCAGTACTTC.

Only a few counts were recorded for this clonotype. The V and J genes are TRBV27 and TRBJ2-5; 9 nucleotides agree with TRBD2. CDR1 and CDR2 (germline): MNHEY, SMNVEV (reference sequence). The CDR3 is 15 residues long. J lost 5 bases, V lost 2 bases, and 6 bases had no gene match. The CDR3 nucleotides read TGTGCCAGCAGTTTAATTGCGGGAGGGTGGGAGACCCAGTACTTC. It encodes CASSLIAGGWETQYF.

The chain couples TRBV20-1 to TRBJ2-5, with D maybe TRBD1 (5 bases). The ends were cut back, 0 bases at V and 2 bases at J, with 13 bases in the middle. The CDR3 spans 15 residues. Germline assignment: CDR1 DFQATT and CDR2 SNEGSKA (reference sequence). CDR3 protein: CSARDGAEKQETQYF. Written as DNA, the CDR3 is TGCAGTGCTAGAGATGGGGCTGAAAAACAAGAGACCCAGTACTTC.

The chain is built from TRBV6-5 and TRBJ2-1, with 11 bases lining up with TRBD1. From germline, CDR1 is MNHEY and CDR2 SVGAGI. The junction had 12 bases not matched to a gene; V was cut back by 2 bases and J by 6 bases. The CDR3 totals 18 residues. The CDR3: CASSYQPFEDRGLNEQFF. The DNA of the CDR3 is TGTGCCAGCAGTTACCAACCCTTCGAGGACAGGGGGCTCAATGAGCAGTTCTTC.

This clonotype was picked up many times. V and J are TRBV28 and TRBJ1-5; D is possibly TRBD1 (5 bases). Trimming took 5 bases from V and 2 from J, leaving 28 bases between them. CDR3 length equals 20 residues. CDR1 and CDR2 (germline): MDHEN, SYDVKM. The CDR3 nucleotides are TGTGCCAGCAGTCCGCTTTTGGGGCCTACCCTCGGGTCTGGCAATCAGCCCCAGCATTTT. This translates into CASSPLLGPTLGSGNQPQHF.

The DNA of the CDR3 is TGTGCCAGCAGCCCGGGGAGGGGGTCCTACAATGAGCAGTTCTTC. Its translation: CASSPGRGSYNEQFF. J is TRBJ2-1 and V is TRBV5-5; D is possibly TRBD2 (7 bases). The CDR3 has 15 amino acids. The V gene's germline CDR1 is SGHKS and CDR2 YYEKEE (reference sequence). V lost 4 bases, J lost 1 base, and 12 bases lay in between. The variable domain in full, with the rest retrieved from reference TRBV5-5 and TRBJ2-1, is DAGVTQSPTHLIKTRGQQVTLRCSPISGHKSVSWYQQVLGQGPQFIFQYYEKEERGRGNFPDRFSARQFPNYSSELNVNALLLGDSALYLCASSPGRGSYNEQFFGPGTRLTVL.

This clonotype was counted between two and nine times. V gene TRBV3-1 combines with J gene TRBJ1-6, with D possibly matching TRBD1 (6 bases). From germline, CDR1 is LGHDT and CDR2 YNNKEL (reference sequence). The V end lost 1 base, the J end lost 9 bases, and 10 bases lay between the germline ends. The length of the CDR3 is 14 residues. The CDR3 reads CASSQGQATSPLHF. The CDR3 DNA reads TGTGCCAGCAGCCAAGGACAGGCGACTTCACCCCTCCACTTT. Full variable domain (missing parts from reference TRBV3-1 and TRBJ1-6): DTAVSQTPKYLVTQMGNDKSIKCEQNLGHDTMYWYKQDSKKFLKIMFSYNNKELIINETVPNRFSPKSPDKAHLNLHINSLELGDSAVYFCASSQGQATSPLHFGNGTRLTVT.

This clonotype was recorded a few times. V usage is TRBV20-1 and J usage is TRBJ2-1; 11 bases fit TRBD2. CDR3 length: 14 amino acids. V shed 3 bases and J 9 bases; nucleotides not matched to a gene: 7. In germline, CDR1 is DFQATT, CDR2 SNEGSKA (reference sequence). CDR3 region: CSARGTSGPSEQFF. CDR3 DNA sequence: TGCAGTGCTAGGGGGACTAGCGGCCCAAGTGAGCAGTTCTTC.

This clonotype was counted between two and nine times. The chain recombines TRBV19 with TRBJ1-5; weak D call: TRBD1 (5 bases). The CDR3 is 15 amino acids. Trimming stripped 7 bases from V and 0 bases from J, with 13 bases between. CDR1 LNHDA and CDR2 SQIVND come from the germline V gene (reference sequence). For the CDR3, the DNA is TGTGCCAGTACCACGACAGTAAATAGCAATCAGCCCCAGCATTTT. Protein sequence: CASTTTVNSNQPQHF.

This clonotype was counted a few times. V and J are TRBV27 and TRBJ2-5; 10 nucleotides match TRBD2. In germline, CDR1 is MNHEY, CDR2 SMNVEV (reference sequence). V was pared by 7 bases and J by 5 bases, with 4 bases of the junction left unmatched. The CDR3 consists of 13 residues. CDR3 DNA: TGTGCCAGCAAAGGGGGACTAGCGGAGACCCAGTACTTC. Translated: CASKGGLAETQYF.

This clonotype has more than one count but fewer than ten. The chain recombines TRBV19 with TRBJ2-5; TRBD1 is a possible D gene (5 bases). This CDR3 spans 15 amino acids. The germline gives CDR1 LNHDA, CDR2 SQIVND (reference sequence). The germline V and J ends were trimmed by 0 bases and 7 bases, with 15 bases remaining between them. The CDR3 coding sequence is TGTGCCAGTAGTATAGATCGGCCAGGGAAAGGGACCCAGTACTTC. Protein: CASSIDRPGKGTQYF. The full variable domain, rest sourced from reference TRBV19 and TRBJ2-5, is DGGITQSPKYLFRKEGQNVTLSCEQNLNHDAMYWYRQDPGQGLRLIYYSQIVNDFQKGDIAEGYSVSREKKESFPLTVTSAQKNPTAFYLCASSIDRPGKGTQYFGPGTRLLVL.

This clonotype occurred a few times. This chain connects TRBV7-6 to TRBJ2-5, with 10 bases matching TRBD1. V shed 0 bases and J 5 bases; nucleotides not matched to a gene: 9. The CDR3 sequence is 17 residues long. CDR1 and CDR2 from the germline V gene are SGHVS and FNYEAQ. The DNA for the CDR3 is TGTGCCAGCAGCTTAGCGGTTAGCGGGACAGGGGCCGAGACCCAGTACTTC. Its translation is CASSLAVSGTGAETQYF.

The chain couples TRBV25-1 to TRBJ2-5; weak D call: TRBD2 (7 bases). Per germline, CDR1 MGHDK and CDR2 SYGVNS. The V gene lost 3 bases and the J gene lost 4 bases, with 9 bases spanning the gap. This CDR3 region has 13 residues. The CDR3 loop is CASSERGGETQYF. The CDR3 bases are TGTGCCAGCAGTGAGAGGGGGGGAGAGACCCAGTACTTC.

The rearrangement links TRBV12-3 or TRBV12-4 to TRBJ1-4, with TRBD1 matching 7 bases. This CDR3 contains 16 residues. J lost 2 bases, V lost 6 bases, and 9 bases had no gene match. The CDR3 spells CASSLRQGVTNEKLFF. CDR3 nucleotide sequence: TGTGCCAGCAGCCTTAGACAGGGAGTGACTAATGAAAAACTGTTTTTT.

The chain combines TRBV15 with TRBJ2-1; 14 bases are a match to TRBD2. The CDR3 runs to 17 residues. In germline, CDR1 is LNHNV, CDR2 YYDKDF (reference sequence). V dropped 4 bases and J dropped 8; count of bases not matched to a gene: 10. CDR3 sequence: CATSKFPGTSGRDEQFF. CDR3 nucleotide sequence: TGTGCCACCAGCAAGTTCCCCGGGACTAGCGGGAGAGATGAGCAGTTCTTC.

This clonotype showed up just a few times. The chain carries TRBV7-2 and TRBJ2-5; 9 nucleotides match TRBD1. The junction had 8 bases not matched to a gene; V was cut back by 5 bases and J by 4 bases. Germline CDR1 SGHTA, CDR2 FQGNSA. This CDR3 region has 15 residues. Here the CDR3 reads CASSRDRALRETQYF. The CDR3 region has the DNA TGTGCCAGCAGCAGGGACAGGGCGCTTAGAGAGACCCAGTACTTC.

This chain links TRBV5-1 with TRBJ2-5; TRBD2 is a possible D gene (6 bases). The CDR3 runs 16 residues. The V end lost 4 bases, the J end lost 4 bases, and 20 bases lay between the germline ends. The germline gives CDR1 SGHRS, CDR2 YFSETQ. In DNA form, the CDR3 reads TGCGCCAGCAGCATCAATACGGGGGAAGGTGGAGAGACCCAGTACTTC. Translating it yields CASSINTGEGGETQYF.